The T cell receptor (beta chain) under discussion was sequenced for a study of T cells in Graves' hyperthyroidism and ophthalmopathy. Study-level points and caveats: Most expanded thyroid clonotypes above 0.001 recurred in blood.

A word on this clonotype: Its antigen is still unknown.

Researchers amplified the TCR beta CDR3 regions from RNA transcripts. HTBI primers were employed in a first-round RT-PCR of the TCR CDR3. TCRdb itself ran the multiplex PCR reads through MiXCR, one entry per CDR3 protein. This table has some 500,000 distinct CDR3 sequences, less than 25% appearing once. The V gene lost 4 bases and the J gene lost 8 bases, with 22 bases spanning the gap. Per the germline V gene, CDR1 is SGHRS and CDR2 is YFSETQ. The CDR3 loop spans 15 amino acids. The sequencing input was blood. J is TRBJ2-7 and V is TRBV5-1; D is possibly TRBD1 or TRBD2 (6 bases each). This TCR was recovered from a woman aged 30 to 39 with Graves' ophthalmopathy. This CDR3 is CASSTGAGSRTQQYF. In DNA, the CDR3 is TGCGCCAGCAGCACGGGGGCCGGGTCCCGGACCCAGCAGTACTTC.